The subject of this entry is one T cell receptor beta chain. In the original processing: Amplification of reference gene primers provided the estimated nucleated cell counts. Method: immunoSEQ multiplex PCR; TCRdb's copy keeps in-frame clones and lacks some. That table is the source of V, J and clone size, and D and trimming were worked out from the DNA. The sample has nearly 350,000 clones, roughly 86% seen once; the top ten hold 6% to 8.5%. Those enrolled in Seattle joined during active infection and were followed longitudinally afterward. The sample is drawn from a study of blood T cell repertoires in COVID-19. Study-level information: Collection of acute and convalescent COVID-19 samples took place in the United States, Italy and Spain. The analysed material was cDNA or gDNA that came from T cells, B-cell-depleted T cells, or PBMCs.

This TCR derives from a woman between 65 and 79 years old with COVID-19, enrolled during active disease. Input material: peripheral blood.

DNA of the CDR3: TGTGCCAGCAGCTCAGGGGAATTCTATCAGCCCCAGCATTTT. Translating gives CASSSGEFYQPQHF. The genes are TRBV7-2 and TRBJ1-5, with D possibly TRBD1 on 6 matching bases. The CDR3 length is 14 residues. The germline V and J ends were trimmed by 4 bases and 5 bases, with 12 bases remaining between them. Looked up from germline, CDR1 is SGHTA and CDR2 is FQGNSA.